These T cell receptor beta chains were read from a single sample in a study. TCRdb ran MiXCR on the 5' RACE reads and lists one entry per CDR3 protein. The data hold 45,000 to 60,000 distinct CDR3 sequences, with 24% observed a single time. Sequenced input: tumor-infiltrating naive CD4+ T cells sorted from the breast tumor. These receptors were obtained from a female donor with breast cancer. Both conserved end residues are part of each CDR3. A D gene is named only where the DNA matches it firmly. Size is omitted from some rows. Given values are once, few, many or a class for expanded clones.

v_gene,abundance,d_gene,j_gene,len,CDR3aa,CDR3nt
TRBV6-2/TRBV6-3,few,TRBD2,TRBJ2-5,16,CASSPPYSGREETQYF,TGTGCCAGCAGCCCCCCATATAGCGGGAGAGAAGAGACCCAGTACTTC
TRBV6-5,.,TRBD1,TRBJ1-6,15,CASGSGTGGESPLHF,TGTGCCAGCGGTTCGGGGACAGGGGGCGAATCACCCCTCCACTTT
TRBV28,few,.,TRBJ2-3,14,CASSSSRGADTQYF,TGTGCCAGCAGTTCTTCCAGGGGGGCAGATACGCAGTATTTT
TRBV27,.,TRBD2,TRBJ2-7,15,CASSQPGLAVSEQYF,TGCGCCAGCAGTCAACCGGGACTAGCCGTCAGCGAGCAGTACTTC
TRBV5-1,.,.,TRBJ2-7,15,CASSPRVGEYYEQYF,TGCGCCAGCAGCCCTCGGGTCGGGGAATACTACGAGCAGTACTTC
TRBV5-1,.,.,TRBJ1-1,12,CASSLSRGEAFF,TGCGCCAGCAGCTTGTCCCGGGGTGAAGCTTTCTTT
TRBV9,many,TRBD2,TRBJ2-5,15,CASSATSGNQETQYF,TGTGCCAGCAGCGCGACTAGCGGGAACCAAGAGACCCAGTACTTC
TRBV28,few,TRBD2,TRBJ2-7,15,CASSPSSGGAYEQYF,TGTGCCAGCAGTCCCTCTAGCGGAGGGGCCTACGAGCAGTACTTC
TRBV5-1,.,.,TRBJ2-1,18,CASSYRIGGGRGYNEQFF,TGCGCCAGCAGCTACCGAATAGGAGGAGGGAGAGGATACAATGAGCAGTTCTTC
TRBV18,.,.,TRBJ1-1,16,CASSPPPSGTNTEAFF,TGTGCCAGCTCACCACCGCCTTCGGGGACGAACACTGAAGCTTTCTTT
TRBV7-2,.,.,TRBJ1-4,14,CASSFQGGTEKLFF,TGTGCCAGCAGCTTCCAAGGGGGGACTGAAAAACTGTTTTTT
TRBV30,.,TRBD2,TRBJ2-6,17,CAWRPGSGSSGANVLTF,TGTGCCTGGAGGCCGGGTAGCGGGAGTAGTGGGGCCAACGTCCTGACTTTC
TRBV28,few,.,TRBJ2-7,12,CASTTNLREQYF,TGTGCCAGCACTACAAACCTGAGAGAGCAGTACTTC
TRBV10-2,few,.,TRBJ2-1,12,CASSGPGEEQFF,TGCGCCAGCAGTGGCCCGGGAGAGGAGCAGTTCTTC
TRBV7-9,.,.,TRBJ2-2,15,CASSLGGADTGELFF,TGTGCCAGCAGCTTAGGAGGGGCGGACACCGGGGAGCTGTTTTTT
TRBV12-3/TRBV12-4,.,TRBD2,TRBJ2-1,14,CASRLGGAENEQFF,TGTGCCAGCAGGTTGGGAGGGGCAGAAAATGAGCAGTTCTTC
TRBV19,.,.,TRBJ2-7,13,CASGGTRIYEQYF,TGTGCCAGCGGCGGGACAAGAATTTACGAGCAGTACTTC
TRBV27,few,.,TRBJ2-7,13,CASSPHGDYEQYF,TGTGCCAGCAGTCCACACGGAGACTACGAGCAGTACTTC
TRBV5-6,few,TRBD1,TRBJ2-7,13,CASSEDRAYEQYF,TGTGCCAGCAGCGAGGACAGGGCCTACGAGCAGTACTTC
TRBV7-9,few,.,TRBJ2-5,15,CASSINRREGETQYF,TGTGCCAGCAGCATCAATCGTCGGGAAGGAGAGACCCAGTACTTC
TRBV29-1,.,.,TRBJ2-1,11,CSVGVVGRRFF,TGCAGCGTTGGGGTAGTGGGACGACGGTTCTTC
TRBV5-6,.,TRBD1,TRBJ2-7,16,CASSLAVTGGTYEQYF,TGTGCCAGCAGCTTGGCCGTGACAGGGGGGACCTACGAGCAGTACTTC
TRBV5-1,.,.,TRBJ1-6,15,CASSLMARENSPLHF,TGCGCCAGCAGCTTGATGGCAAGAGAGAATTCACCCCTCCACTTT
TRBV20-1,many,.,TRBJ2-7,13,CSARDNDPYEQYF,TGCAGTGCTAGAGATAATGACCCCTACGAGCAGTACTTC
TRBV7-2,few,.,TRBJ1-1,15,CASSLHRATGGEAFF,TGTGCCAGCAGCTTACACCGGGCCACCGGCGGCGAAGCTTTCTTT
TRBV7-9,.,TRBD2,TRBJ2-1,16,CASSSLAGVNYNEQFF,TGTGCCAGCAGCTCGCTAGCGGGAGTGAACTACAATGAGCAGTTCTTC
TRBV5-2,many,.,TRBJ2-1,13,CASRRSGGNQRFF,TGTGCCAGCAGACGATCCGGGGGCAATCAACGGTTCTTC
TRBV5-1,.,.,TRBJ2-7,12,CASSLTEYEQYF,TGCGCCAGCAGCTTGACTGAGTACGAGCAGTACTTC
TRBV4-1,many,.,TRBJ2-2,15,CASGAGVLNSGELFF,TGCGCCAGCGGAGCTGGGGTTTTGAATTCCGGGGAGCTGTTTTTT
TRBV29-1,.,TRBD2,TRBJ2-3,16,CSVVGGLAGGTDTQYF,TGCAGCGTTGTGGGTGGACTAGCGGGCGGCACAGATACGCAGTATTTT
TRBV7-2,few,.,TRBJ2-5,13,CASTQGTRGTQYF,TGTGCCTCTACACAGGGGACTCGGGGGACCCAGTACTTC
TRBV7-6,few,TRBD2,TRBJ2-3,16,CASSPSRGGSTDTQYF,TGTGCCAGCAGCCCTAGCCGGGGGGGAAGCACAGATACGCAGTATTTT
TRBV12-3/TRBV12-4,many,.,TRBJ1-5,13,CAGSEGVGQPQHF,TGTGCCGGCTCTGAGGGAGTTGGTCAGCCCCAGCATTTT
TRBV18,many,.,TRBJ1-2,15,CASSQQDLERNGYTF,TGTGCCAGCTCTCAACAGGACTTAGAACGTAACGGCTACACCTTC
TRBV5-4,many,TRBD1,TRBJ1-2,15,CASSPGQGKMGGYTF,TGTGCCAGCAGCCCGGGACAGGGGAAGATGGGTGGCTACACCTTC
TRBV7-2,.,.,TRBJ2-4,13,CVCTGGAKNIQYF,TGTGTCTGCACTGGGGGTGCCAAAAACATTCAGTACTTC
TRBV18,few,TRBD2,TRBJ2-7,17,CASSPGLRTRPEYEQYF,TGTGCCAGCTCACCAGGACTTCGGACTAGACCTGAATACGAGCAGTACTTC
TRBV4-3,.,.,TRBJ1-4,14,CASSQGDPNEKLFF,TGCGCCAGCAGCCAAGGGGACCCTAATGAAAAACTGTTTTTT
TRBV4-1,few,.,TRBJ2-7,15,CASSQGQGGIYEQYF,TGCGCCAGCAGCCAAGGGCAGGGGGGCATCTACGAGCAGTACTTC
TRBV12-3/TRBV12-4,.,TRBD1,TRBJ1-2,13,CASSSTGVRGYTF,TGTGCCAGCAGTTCAACAGGGGTGAGGGGCTACACCTTC
TRBV5-1,.,.,TRBJ1-1,14,CASSLASSNTEAFF,TGCGCCAGCAGCTTGGCATCGAGTAACACTGAAGCTTTCTTT
TRBV18,few,.,TRBJ2-3,13,CASSQVRTDTQYF,TGTGCCAGCTCTCAGGTTCGGACAGATACGCAGTATTTT
TRBV6-2/TRBV6-3,.,TRBD2,TRBJ2-7,14,CASRGLAGSYEQYF,TGTGCCAGCAGGGGACTAGCGGGGTCCTACGAGCAGTACTTC
TRBV19,many,.,TRBJ2-1,15,CASSNSPSSYNEQFF,TGTGCCAGTAGTAACAGTCCTAGCTCCTACAATGAGCAGTTCTTC
TRBV11-2,.,.,TRBJ2-6,16,CASSPPVNSGADVLTF,TGTGCCAGCAGCCCCCCGGTGAACTCTGGGGCTGACGTCCTGACTTTC
TRBV5-3,once,TRBD1,TRBJ1-6,16,CARSFLWGQDNSPLHF,TGTGCCAGAAGCTTCTTGTGGGGACAGGATAATTCACCCCTCCACTTT
TRBV5-1,many,TRBD2,TRBJ2-7,15,CASSRTSGSSYEQYF,TGCGCCAGCAGCAGGACTAGCGGGAGTTCCTACGAGCAGTACTTC
TRBV6-5,few,.,TRBJ1-6,17,CASSFQGPSSYNSPLHF,TGTGCCAGCAGTTTCCAGGGGCCGAGCTCCTATAATTCACCCCTCCACTTT
TRBV20-1,.,.,TRBJ2-3,14,CSARDHPVTDTQYF,TGCAGTGCTAGAGATCATCCCGTCACAGATACGCAGTATTTT
TRBV5-1,many,.,TRBJ1-5,14,CASSPQGRNQPQHF,TGCGCCAGCAGCCCCCAGGGGAGAAATCAGCCCCAGCATTTT
TRBV29-1,.,TRBD1,TRBJ1-1,13,CSVEDREGTEAFF,TGCAGCGTTGAGGACAGGGAGGGCACTGAAGCTTTCTTT
TRBV7-8,.,.,TRBJ1-1,17,CASSSLFRGTTNTEAFF,TGTGCCAGCAGCTCCCTGTTTCGCGGCACAACCAACACTGAAGCTTTCTTT
TRBV7-2,many,.,TRBJ2-4,13,CASSPEAKNIQYF,TGTGCCAGCAGCCCGGAAGCCAAAAACATTCAGTACTTC
TRBV6-2/TRBV6-3,.,TRBD1,TRBJ2-2,13,CASTDRGTGELFF,TGTGCCAGCACGGACAGGGGAACCGGGGAGCTGTTTTTT
TRBV11-3,.,.,TRBJ2-2,15,CASSSSLGRDGELFF,TGTGCCAGCAGCTCATCACTAGGGCGGGACGGGGAGCTGTTTTTT
TRBV20-1,medium-sized,.,TRBJ2-3,11,CSATSTDTQYF,TGCAGTGCTACCAGCACAGATACGCAGTATTTT
TRBV5-1,many,.,TRBJ1-2,16,CASSLGPEGANYGYTF,TGCGCCAGCAGCTTGGGCCCGGAAGGAGCTAACTATGGCTACACCTTC